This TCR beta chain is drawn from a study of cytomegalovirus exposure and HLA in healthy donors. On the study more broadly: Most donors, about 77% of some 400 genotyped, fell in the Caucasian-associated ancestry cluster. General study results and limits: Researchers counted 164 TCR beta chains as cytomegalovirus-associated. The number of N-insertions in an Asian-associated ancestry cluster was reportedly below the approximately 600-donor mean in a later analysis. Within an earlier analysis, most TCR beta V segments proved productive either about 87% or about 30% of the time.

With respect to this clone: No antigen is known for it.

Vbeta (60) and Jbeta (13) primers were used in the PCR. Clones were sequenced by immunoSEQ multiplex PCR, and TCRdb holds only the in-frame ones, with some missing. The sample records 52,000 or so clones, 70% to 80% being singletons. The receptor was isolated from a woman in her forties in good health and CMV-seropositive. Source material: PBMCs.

CDR3 sequence (DNA): TGTGCCAGCAGCTCCCCAGGGGGCAATGGCTACACCTTC. Amino acid sequence: CASSSPGGNGYTF. This chain joins TRBV11-3 and TRBJ1-2; 8 bases align to TRBD1. The CDR3 contains 13 residues. V was pared by 4 bases and J by 6 bases, with 4 bases of the junction left unmatched. Germline values: CDR1 SGHNT, CDR2 YENEEA.